The clone carrying this T cell receptor (beta chain) was detected a few times. Its matching antigen is unknown. In the PCR, 60 Vbeta and 13 Jbeta primers were used. Clones were sequenced by immunoSEQ multiplex PCR, and TCRdb holds only the in-frame ones, with some missing. The sample contains about 200,000 clones, around 77% of which appear only once. The data were taken from a study of cytomegalovirus exposure and HLA in healthy donors. Study observations and caveats: The only immune exposure information that was available was CMV serostatus. Cytomegalovirus association was assigned to about 150 TCR beta chains. Later on, a genetic analysis was performed. It linked a missense variant in DCLRE1C with V- and J-gene trimming of TCR beta.

V gave up 3 bases and J gave up 0 bases, with 8 bases separating them. The CDR3 spans 13 residues. Germline V gene sequence: CDR1 GTSNPN, CDR2 SVGIG (reference sequence). Specimen: PBMCs. The receptor was isolated from a woman aged 25 to 39 in good health and CMV-seronegative. The chain employs TRBV30 and TRBJ1-1; D is unclear. The CDR3 nucleotides are TGTGCCTGGAGCTTTGGAGTGAACACTGAAGCTTTCTTT. Protein: CAWSFGVNTEAFF. Filled out from reference TRBV30 and TRBJ1-1, the complete variable domain reads SQTIHQWPATLVQPVGSPLSLECTVEGTSNPNLYWYRQAAGRGLQLLFYSVGIGQISSEVPQNLSASRPQDRQFILSSKKLLLSDSGFYLCAWSFGVNTEAFFGQGTRLTVV.